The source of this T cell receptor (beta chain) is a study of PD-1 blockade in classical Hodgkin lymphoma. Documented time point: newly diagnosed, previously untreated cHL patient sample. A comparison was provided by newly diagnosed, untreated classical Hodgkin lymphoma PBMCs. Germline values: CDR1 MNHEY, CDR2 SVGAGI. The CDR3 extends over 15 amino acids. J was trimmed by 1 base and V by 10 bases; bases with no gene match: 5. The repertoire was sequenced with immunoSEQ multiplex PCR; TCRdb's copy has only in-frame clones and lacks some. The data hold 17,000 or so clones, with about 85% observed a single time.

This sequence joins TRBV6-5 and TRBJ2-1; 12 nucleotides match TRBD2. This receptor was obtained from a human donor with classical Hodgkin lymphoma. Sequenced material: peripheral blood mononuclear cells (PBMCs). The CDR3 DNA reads TGTGCCATCGGGACTAGCGGGCATTCCTACAATGAGCAGTTCTTC. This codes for CAIGTSGHSYNEQFF.